The T cell receptor beta chain described here comes from a study of PD-L1 blockade in urothelial cancer. Background on the study: Blood gave a median roughly 150,000 T cells. Whole-study results and caveats: Durable-benefit patients had greater expansion of tumor-associated blood clones at 3 weeks.

Here immunoSEQ multiplex PCR was the method, and the copy in TCRdb shows in-frame clones only, minus some. Of about 50,000 clones in the sample, about 82% were seen once. Trimming shortened V by 4 bases and J by 10 bases, and 14 bases separated the two germline ends. Germline V lookup: CDR1 SGHRS, CDR2 YFSETQ. The CDR3 extends over 13 amino acids. Regarding this clone: The antigen is not known.

This sample's time point: pretreatment peripheral blood. The TCR comes from a man aged 60-69 years with urothelial cancer. This chain connects TRBV5-1 to TRBJ1-4, with D perhaps matching TRBD1 (5 bases). The sequencing used PBMCs, collected around atezolizumab (anti-PD-L1) treatment. The CDR3 DNA sequence: TGCGCCAGCAGCCAAAAAGTCGGGGGAAAACTGTTTTTT. Translation gives CASSQKVGGKLFF.